One and the same sample provided the 30 T cell receptor beta chains below, sequenced in a study of identical twins. TCRdb itself ran the 5' RACE reads through MiXCR, one entry per CDR3 protein. The sample has about 250,000 distinct CDR3 sequences; about 9% are singletons. Separately, the same data were catalogued under a study of yellow fever vaccine responses in identical twins.

The sequenced sample consisted of CD8+ T cells sorted from blood. These TCRs come from a woman younger than 30 in good health.

This clonotype has only a few counts. The rearrangement joins TRBV6-1 to TRBJ1-6; TRBD1 matches 10 bases. CDR1 MNHNS and CDR2 SASEGT come from the germline V gene. The V and J ends lost 6 bases and 9 bases, in that order; junction bases with no gene match: 14. The length of the CDR3 is 17 residues. This CDR3 is CASRPGTGDPLGSPLHF. DNA for the CDR3: TGTGCCAGCAGGCCCGGGACAGGGGACCCGCTGGGTTCACCCCTCCACTTT.

This clonotype was seen a handful of times. The CDR3 loop reads CASSLDRGYSYEQYF. CDR3 DNA sequence: TGTGCCAGCAGTTTAGACCGGGGATACTCCTACGAGCAGTACTTC. The rearrangement links TRBV12-3 or TRBV12-4 to TRBJ2-7; the D gene is possibly TRBD2 (5 bases). CDR3 size: 15 residues. The V end was cut by 1 base, the J end by 0 bases, with 10 bases between.

This clonotype was seen many times. The chain is built from TRBV25-1 and TRBJ2-5; D call uncertain. CDR1 and CDR2 (germline): MGHDK, SYGVNS. CDR3 length equals 15 residues. Deletions cut 6 bases from V and 0 bases from J, with 14 bases between. The CDR3 bases are TGTGCCAGCAGGGATCCTTCCGGGTACCAAGAGACCCAGTACTTC. Its protein is CASRDPSGYQETQYF.

The sample holds a few counts of this clonotype. V usage is TRBV6-1 and J usage is TRBJ2-7; 8 bases agree with TRBD2. Germline lookup yields CDR1 MNHNS and CDR2 SASEGT. The J segment lost 2 bases and the V segment lost 6 bases, leaving 6 bases of the junction unmatched. The CDR3 totals 14 residues. For the CDR3, the DNA is TGTGCCAGCAGCCGGACTAGCAATCCCTACGAGCAGTACTTC. Translating gives CASSRTSNPYEQYF.

This sequence joins TRBV27 and TRBJ2-7; no clear D. CDR1 is MNHEY, CDR2 SMNVEV, per germline (reference sequence). This CDR3 has 14 residues. V was shortened by 3 bases and J by 2 bases, with 11 bases between the two germline ends. The CDR3 reads CASSFQESPYEQYF. CDR3 DNA: TGTGCCAGCAGTTTTCAGGAGTCCCCCTACGAGCAGTACTTC.

This clonotype was detected a few times. V gene TRBV2 combines with J gene TRBJ1-2; TRBD1 agrees at 8 bases. CDR1 and CDR2 from the germline V gene are SNHLY and FYNNEI. The CDR3 consists of 15 residues. V shed 3 bases and J 7 bases; nucleotides not matched to a gene: 10. CDR3 protein: CASSDRGRLLGGYTF. The CDR3 DNA sequence: TGTGCCAGCAGTGACAGGGGGCGTCTCCTCGGTGGCTACACCTTC.

CDR3 DNA: TGTGCCAGCAGCTTACCGCGGACAGGGGAGGACTCTGAAAAACTGTTTTTT. Its protein is CASSLPRTGEDSEKLFF. This chain joins TRBV7-8 and TRBJ1-4; 9 bases map to TRBD1. Germline values: CDR1 SGHVS, CDR2 FQNEAQ. The CDR3 has 17 amino acids. V trimming: 2 bases; J trimming: 7 bases; junction bases outside the gene matches: 11.

This clonotype came up a few times. The chain has TRBV28 and TRBJ2-7, with a weak D call TRBD2 (6 bases). Germline V gene sequence: CDR1 MDHEN, CDR2 SYDVKM. This CDR3 is built from 15 residues. V was shortened by 3 bases and J by 2 bases, with 14 bases between the two germline ends. In nucleotides, the CDR3 is TGTGCCAGCAGTTTGAGGCTCGCGGGAACCTACGAGCAGTACTTC. Translation: CASSLRLAGTYEQYF. The whole variable domain, remainder taken from reference TRBV28 and TRBJ2-7, is DVKVTQSSRYLVKRTGEKVFLECVQDMDHENMFWYRQDPGLGLRLIYFSYDVKMKEKGDIPEGYSVSREKKERFSLILESASTNQTSMYLCASSLRLAGTYEQYFGPGTRLTVT.

V is TRBV6-5 and J is TRBJ2-5; 9 bases match TRBD2. V trimming: 0 bases; J trimming: 1 base; junction bases outside the gene matches: 6. The CDR3 loop spans 17 amino acids. Germline assignment: CDR1 MNHEY and CDR2 SVGAGI. The CDR3 coding sequence is TGTGCCAGCAGTTACTCGAGACTAGCGGAGTCCCAAGAGACCCAGTACTTC. It yields the protein CASSYSRLAESQETQYF.

Many counts were recorded for this clonotype. CDR3 bases: TGTGCCAGCAGTTTAAGGCTAGCGGGAGTCGAAGATGAGCAGTTCTTC. Amino acid sequence: CASSLRLAGVEDEQFF. The V gene is TRBV27, the J gene TRBJ2-1, with 10 bases that match TRBD2. This CDR3 is built from 16 residues. The V gene's germline CDR1 is MNHEY and CDR2 SMNVEV (reference sequence). The J segment lost 8 bases and the V segment lost 2 bases, leaving 9 bases of the junction unmatched.

This sequence joins TRBV5-1 and TRBJ2-7; 8 bases are shared with TRBD2. Germline V gene data show CDR1 as SGHRS and CDR2 as YFSETQ. The J segment lost 0 bases and the V segment lost 2 bases, leaving 7 bases of the junction unmatched. The CDR3 is 16 residues long. Written as DNA, the CDR3 is TGCGCCAGCAGCTTCGCCTCGCTAGCGGGCTCCTACGAGCAGTACTTC. Translated, it gives CASSFASLAGSYEQYF.

There are many counts of this clonotype. The chain couples TRBV29-1 to TRBJ2-2; the D is unclear. Germline lookup yields CDR1 SQVTM and CDR2 ANQGSEA. The germline V and J ends were trimmed by 5 bases and 5 bases, with 9 bases remaining between them. This CDR3 has 12 residues. CDR3 DNA: TGCAGCGTTTGGGATGGGACCGGGGAGCTGTTTTTT. Translating gives CSVWDGTGELFF.

The CDR3 is CSARRTSDYEQYF. CDR3 sequence (DNA): TGCAGTGCTAGGAGGACTAGCGACTACGAGCAGTACTTC. V is TRBV20-1 and J is TRBJ2-7; 9 positions match TRBD2. CDR1 and CDR2 (germline): DFQATT, SNEGSKA (reference sequence). Trimming at V came to 3 bases and at J to 3 bases, leaving 3 bases not matched to a gene. The CDR3 is 13 residues long.

This clonotype was seen more than once but under ten times. CDR3 DNA: TGCAGCGTTGATGGCGGGAGGAGGGGCTACGAGCAGTACTTC. The encoded protein is CSVDGGRRGYEQYF. The chain recombines TRBV29-1 with TRBJ2-7, with 8 bases lining up with TRBD2. CDR3 length: 14 amino acids. J gave up 3 bases and V 3 bases, and 7 bases lay outside the gene matches. Germline values: CDR1 SQVTM, CDR2 ANQGSEA.

This clonotype was seen a handful of times. The rearrangement uses TRBV29-1 and TRBJ2-5; 8 bases fit TRBD2. V lost 4 bases to trimming and J lost 0 bases; unmatched junction nucleotides: 1. The CDR3 loop spans 13 amino acids. Germline V gene data show CDR1 as SQVTM and CDR2 as ANQGSEA. The chain's CDR3 is CSVVGGDQETQYF. CDR3 nucleotide sequence: TGCAGCGTTGTCGGGGGGGACCAAGAGACCCAGTACTTC.

The gene calls are TRBV20-1 and TRBJ2-3; 7 bases agree with TRBD2. Germline V lookup: CDR1 DFQATT, CDR2 SNEGSKA (reference sequence). The V segment lost 3 bases and the J segment 0 bases; nucleotides outside the gene matches: 9. The CDR3 length is 16 residues. The CDR3 sequence: CSARTPSGASTDTQYF. The CDR3 DNA reads TGCAGTGCTAGGACCCCGAGCGGGGCGAGCACAGATACGCAGTATTTT.

This clonotype came up many times. The chain carries TRBV7-9 and TRBJ2-1; D possibly uses TRBD1 or TRBD2 (7 bases each). The CDR3 spans 16 residues. Germline CDR1 SEHNR, CDR2 FQNEAQ (reference sequence). Trimming removed 5 bases at V and 4 bases at J, with 18 bases between. The CDR3 nucleotides are TGTGCCAGCAGCCCCAGGGGGGGACAGTATTACAATGAGCAGTTCTTC. It is translated as CASSPRGGQYYNEQFF.

This clonotype was seen repeatedly, ten times or more. The chain links TRBV5-8 to TRBJ2-3, with D unclear. Germline V lookup: CDR1 SGHTS, CDR2 YDEGEE. The CDR3 has 15 amino acids. Trimming took off 0 bases at V and 4 bases at J, with 12 bases between the two ends. This chain's CDR3 is CASSLEGRAADTQYF. In DNA, the CDR3 is TGTGCCAGCAGCTTGGAGGGCCGGGCGGCAGATACGCAGTATTTT. The entire variable domain, with the rest obtained from reference TRBV5-8 and TRBJ2-3, is as follows: EAGVTQSPTHLIKTRGQQATLRCSPISGHTSVYWYQQALGLGLQFLLWYDEGEERNRGNFPPRFSGRQFPNYSSELNVNALELEDSALYLCASSLEGRAADTQYFGPGTRLTVL.

The chain combines TRBV6-5 with TRBJ2-1; possibly TRBD1 or TRBD2 for D (5 bases each). V was cut by 0 bases and J by 4 bases, with 10 bases left in between. The CDR3 has 15 amino acids. Germline V gives CDR1 MNHEY, CDR2 SVGAGI. DNA for the CDR3: TGTGCCAGCAGTTACTCACTAGAGGGGTACAATGAGCAGTTCTTC. It encodes CASSYSLEGYNEQFF.

This clonotype was seen a few times. The genes are TRBV13 and TRBJ2-1, with 9 bases identical to TRBD2. After removal of 1 base from V and 2 bases from J, the junction contained 18 bases not matched to a gene. There are 21 residues in the CDR3. The germline CDR1 and CDR2 sequences are PRHDT and FYEKMQ (reference sequence). CDR3 loop: CASSLEGAVAGDTVPYNEQFF. CDR3 nucleotide sequence: TGTGCCAGCAGCTTAGAGGGGGCGGTAGCGGGAGACACGGTACCCTACAATGAGCAGTTCTTC.

There are a few counts of this clonotype. In DNA form, the CDR3 reads TGTGCCAGCAGTTACTCACAGTACCAAGAGACCCAGTACTTC. Translated, it gives CASSYSQYQETQYF. The chain has TRBV6-5 and TRBJ2-5; D gene unclear. Germline V CDR1 and CDR2: MNHEY, SVGAGI. The CDR3 covers 14 residues. V was pared by 0 bases and J by 0 bases, with 5 bases between.

The chain is built from TRBV15 and TRBJ2-2, with D perhaps matching TRBD2 (5 bases). The V end lost 3 bases, the J end lost 6 bases, and 14 bases lay between the germline ends. The CDR3 totals 15 residues. The germline CDR1 and CDR2 sequences are LNHNV and YYDKDF (reference sequence). The DNA of the CDR3 is TGTGCCACCAGCAGGGAACAACTAGGTGCCGGGGAGCTGTTTTTT. Translation gives CATSREQLGAGELFF.

About this clonotype: An end of the junction differs from the germline gene, which may be a read error. The chain combines TRBV20-1 with TRBJ2-1; 11 nucleotides align to TRBD2. The CDR3 is 17 residues long. Germline CDR1 and CDR2: DFQATT and SNEGSKA (reference sequence). The CDR3 DNA reads as TGCTGTGCTAGATCCGGGACTAGCGGAGCTACATACAATGAGCAGTTCTTC. It specifies CCARSGTSGATYNEQFF.

This clonotype occurred a few times. The V gene is TRBV9, the J gene TRBJ2-7; 7 nucleotides match TRBD1. Unmatched junction bases numbered 7, after V lost 7 bases and J lost 0 bases. This CDR3 region has 14 residues. Looked up from germline, CDR1 is SGDLS and CDR2 is YYNGEE. Here the CDR3 DNA reads TGTGCCAGCGGCCCGGGGACAGTCTCCTACGAGCAGTACTTC. The encoded protein is CASGPGTVSYEQYF.

The chain is built from TRBV28 and TRBJ1-1; TRBD1 is a possible D gene (6 bases). V lost 2 bases and J 0 bases, leaving 16 bases between the germline ends. Germline CDR1 and CDR2: MDHEN and SYDVKM. This CDR3 has 17 amino acids. The CDR3 DNA sequence: TGTGCCAGCAGTTTACCTCTTATGGGGGCTTTGAACACTGAAGCTTTCTTT. Protein: CASSLPLMGALNTEAFF.

This clonotype has more than one count but fewer than ten. The genes are TRBV6-1 and TRBJ1-4, with D perhaps TRBD1 (6 bases). The CDR3 spans 15 residues. Trimming stripped 6 bases from V and 7 bases from J, with 18 bases between. Looked up from germline, CDR1 is MNHNS and CDR2 is SASEGT. The CDR3: CASRQMRGAGEKLFF. CDR3 coding DNA: TGTGCCAGCAGACAAATGAGGGGGGCGGGTGAAAAACTGTTTTTT.

This clonotype was detected many times. The V gene is TRBV6-1, the J gene TRBJ2-3; D gene uncertain. Between the trimmed V and J ends, which lost 8 bases and 2 bases, there was a span of 11 bases. CDR3 length: 13 amino acids. From germline, CDR1 is MNHNS and CDR2 SASEGT. The CDR3: CASGEHFTDTQYF. In DNA, the CDR3 is TGTGCCAGCGGGGAACATTTCACAGATACGCAGTATTTT.

At least ten counts were recorded for this clonotype. The chain has TRBV10-3 and TRBJ2-3; D call uncertain. CDR3 length equals 16 residues. Looked up from germline, CDR1 is ENHRY and CDR2 is SYGVKD. The germline V and J ends were trimmed by 5 bases and 0 bases, with 15 bases remaining between them. For the CDR3, the DNA is TGTGCCATCAGTTTCCAATTTGGGGTGAGCACAGATACGCAGTATTTT. It yields the protein CAISFQFGVSTDTQYF.

This chain connects TRBV4-1 to TRBJ2-1; TRBD2 is a possible D gene (5 bases). V lost 5 bases and J lost 1, with 24 bases in between. The CDR3 extends over 19 amino acids. CDR1 MGHRA and CDR2 YSYEKL come from the germline V gene. This CDR3 is CASSLRESSGIGSYNEQFF. CDR3 DNA sequence: TGCGCCAGCAGCTTACGCGAATCGTCCGGGATAGGTTCCTACAATGAGCAGTTCTTC.

The V gene is TRBV12-3 or TRBV12-4, the J gene TRBJ2-1; 10 positions match TRBD2. The J segment lost 5 bases and the V segment lost 6 bases, leaving 10 bases of the junction unmatched. This CDR3 region has 16 residues. The CDR3 protein is CASSSGGSGGHNEQFF. CDR3 DNA sequence: TGTGCCAGCAGCTCCGGGGGTAGCGGGGGGCACAATGAGCAGTTCTTC.